This TCR beta chain was observed in a study of blood T cell repertoires in COVID-19 (TCRdb year 2020). With respect to the entire study: Samples from collaborators originated in the United States, Italy and Spain and spanned both the acute and convalescent phases of COVID-19. The material from the prospective study consisted of cDNA or gDNA derived from T cells, B-cell-depleted T cells, or PBMCs. Deeply sampled blood TCRbeta repertoires from subjects exposed to, actively infected with, or recovered from COVID-19 were included in the dataset. The repertoires were released in a freely available public database meant as a resource for research on the immune response to SARS-CoV-2. The samples were drawn from two sources: the first 160 participants of the ongoing ImmuneRACE study, and some 1,300 subjects contributed by 6 global collaborators. Nearly every sample came with metadata listing a de-identified subject ID, COVID-19 status, age in years and sex. HLA class I and class II types, where available, came from metadata supplied by the sample provider rather than from assay-based typing. Here is what the overall study found, with its caveats: Clinical and demographic metadata were provided uncurated, with the amount varying by source and participant.

TCRbeta CDR3 regions were amplified from genomic DNA using the immunoSEQ Assay, a bias-controlled multiplex PCR. The paper's data handling went like this. The number of nucleated cells in each sample was estimated from the amplification of reference gene primers within the assay. Sequence reads were collapsed and filtered to measure the absolute abundance of every unique TCRbeta CDR3 rearrangement. For each sample, productive Simpson clonality was calculated as the square root of Simpson's diversity index over productive rearrangements. TCRdb limited this immuneACCESS table to in-frame rearrangements with V and J called. A share of clones is missing; checked studies link under half to unresolved V genes, and the rest is unexplained. V, J and clone size are taken as reported in that table, and D and trimming were inferred from the DNA itself. For this sample the table gives roughly 100,000 clones, of which roughly 85% were detected only once. In total, the top ten clones hold 15% of the sample.

The collaborating institutions used their own protocols to collect whole blood in K2EDTA tubes. For TCRbeta analysis, collaborators shipped samples as frozen whole blood, isolated PBMCs, or DNA extracted from either of those sample types. Points on this clone: Its antigen has not been determined. Base qualities are not provided; no much larger clone lies one nucleotide away.

Looking up the germline V gene yields CDR1 SGHAT and CDR2 FQNNGV. CDR3 length: 14 amino acids, cysteine to phenylalanine. Only the CDR3 portion is preserved as DNA: 42 bases, with reading frame beginning at the first base. V is reduced by 3 bases and J by 1 base, leaving a spacing of 10 bases between them. The source material was peripheral blood. The receptor was isolated from a woman older than 75 with acute or convalescent COVID-19. The receptor chain draws on TRBV11-2 and TRBJ2-7, with the D gene uncertain. The CDR3 region reads CASSFTDGSYEQYF. The DNA sequence is given as TGTGCCAGCAGCTTCACAGACGGATCCTACGAGCAGTACTTC.